These T cell receptor beta chains were read from a single sample in a study of blood T cell repertoires in COVID-19. TCRdb's table, derived via immunoSEQ multiplex PCR, lists solely in-frame clones and lacks some. The sample shows roughly 69,000 clones, about 86% of them seen only once. Sequenced input: peripheral blood. Receptors originate from a human donor in a cohort sampled during active COVID-19. Each CDR3 is given with its conserved first and last residue. The D gene is left open where the match is weak. Size values are once, few and many counts, or a class for expanded clones, and some rows have none.

clone size: .; J gene: TRBJ1-2; V gene: TRBV5-6; D gene: .; CDR3 DNA: TGTGCCAGCAGCTTAAACTTCGGCTACACCTTC; CDR3 protein: CASSLNFGYTF
clone size: .; J gene: TRBJ1-2; V gene: TRBV6-6; D gene: .; CDR3 DNA: TGTGCCAGCAGAGGTTCAGGTTCTCGCGGCTACACCTTC; CDR3 protein: CASRGSGSRGYTF
clone size: few; J gene: TRBJ1-1; V gene: TRBV7-9; D gene: TRBD1; CDR3 DNA: TGTGCCAGCAGCTTGCAGACAGGGACTGAAGCTTTCTTT; CDR3 protein: CASSLQTGTEAFF
clone size: .; J gene: TRBJ2-5; V gene: TRBV25-1; D gene: TRBD1; CDR3 DNA: TGTGCCAGCAGTGAATTAAGGACAGGGCAATTGGAGACCCAGTACTTC; CDR3 protein: CASSELRTGQLETQYF
clone size: few; J gene: TRBJ1-5; V gene: TRBV27; D gene: .; CDR3 DNA: TGTGCCAGCAGCCGTTCCTCGGGGGGTGGGAGCAATCAGCCCCAGCATTTT; CDR3 protein: CASSRSSGGGSNQPQHF
clone size: .; J gene: TRBJ1-2; V gene: TRBV4-2; D gene: TRBD1; CDR3 DNA: TGTGCCAGCAGCCATCCGGACAGGGACCCCAACTATGGCTACACCTTC; CDR3 protein: CASSHPDRDPNYGYTF
clone size: .; J gene: TRBJ2-7; V gene: TRBV4-2; D gene: .; CDR3 DNA: TGTGCCAGCAGCCAAGGGGGAGGCACCGATTACGAGCAGTACTTC; CDR3 protein: CASSQGGGTDYEQYF
clone size: few; J gene: TRBJ1-5; V gene: TRBV28; D gene: TRBD1; CDR3 DNA: TGTGCCAGCAACAGGGGTCAAGAGGCTCAGCCCCAGCATTTT; CDR3 protein: CASNRGQEAQPQHF
clone size: .; J gene: TRBJ1-1; V gene: TRBV4-1; D gene: .; CDR3 DNA: TGCGCCAGCAGCCAAGGGGCCACTGAAGCTTTCTTT; CDR3 protein: CASSQGATEAFF
clone size: .; J gene: TRBJ2-4; V gene: TRBV28; D gene: TRBD1; CDR3 DNA: TGTGCCAGCAGTCCCGGGACAGGGAAGAACAAAAACATTCAGTACTTC; CDR3 protein: CASSPGTGKNKNIQYF
clone size: .; J gene: TRBJ2-5; V gene: TRBV9; D gene: TRBD2; CDR3 DNA: TGTGCCAGCAGCGTACGGGGGGAAGGCGAGACCCAGTACTTC; CDR3 protein: CASSVRGEGETQYF
clone size: .; J gene: TRBJ1-2; V gene: TRBV12-3/TRBV12-4; D gene: .; CDR3 DNA: TGTGCCAGCAGTCAAACCTCCACTAGTGGCTACACCTTC; CDR3 protein: CASSQTSTSGYTF
clone size: .; J gene: TRBJ1-1; V gene: TRBV5-4; D gene: .; CDR3 DNA: TGTGCCAGCAGCTTGGAATGGGGCTTGGGGACTGAAGCTTTCTTT; CDR3 protein: CASSLEWGLGTEAFF
clone size: .; J gene: TRBJ1-2; V gene: TRBV29-1; D gene: .; CDR3 DNA: TGCAGCGGAAGGGGTGATCAACCGGAGGGTGGCTATGGCTACACCTTC; CDR3 protein: CSGRGDQPEGGYGYTF
clone size: .; J gene: TRBJ2-1; V gene: TRBV3-1/TRBV3-2; D gene: TRBD2; CDR3 DNA: TGTGCCAGCAGCCCGGCACTAGCGGGAGGGTACAATGAGCAGTTCTTC; CDR3 protein: CASSPALAGGYNEQFF
clone size: .; J gene: TRBJ2-1; V gene: TRBV5-6; D gene: TRBD1; CDR3 DNA: TGTGCCAGCAGCTTGTTGGCTGTAACAGGGGTCTACAATGAGCAGTTCTTC; CDR3 protein: CASSLLAVTGVYNEQFF
clone size: .; J gene: TRBJ1-2; V gene: TRBV24-1; D gene: .; CDR3 DNA: TGTGCCACCAGTGACCAGGCGCATAACTATGGCTACACCTTC; CDR3 protein: CATSDQAHNYGYTF
clone size: .; J gene: TRBJ2-1; V gene: TRBV27; D gene: .; CDR3 DNA: TGTGCCAGCAGTTTGGGACTTCAGCAGTTCTTC; CDR3 protein: CASSLGLQQFF
clone size: .; J gene: TRBJ1-5; V gene: TRBV10-3; D gene: TRBD1; CDR3 DNA: TGTGCCATCAGTGAAATCGGGACAGACAATCAGCCCCAGCATTTT; CDR3 protein: CAISEIGTDNQPQHF
clone size: .; J gene: TRBJ2-3; V gene: TRBV28; D gene: TRBD1; CDR3 DNA: TGTGCCAGCAGTCTGGACAGGGGAAGCACAGATACGCAGTATTTT; CDR3 protein: CASSLDRGSTDTQYF
clone size: .; J gene: TRBJ2-2; V gene: TRBV24-1; D gene: TRBD2; CDR3 DNA: TGTGCCACCAGTGATAGGGGACCGACTAGCGCGAACACCGGGGAGCTGTTTTTT; CDR3 protein: CATSDRGPTSANTGELFF
clone size: .; J gene: TRBJ2-2; V gene: TRBV29-1; D gene: .; CDR3 DNA: TGCAGCGTTCGCGGGGGCGGAACCGGGGAGCTGTTTTTT; CDR3 protein: CSVRGGGTGELFF
clone size: .; J gene: TRBJ1-2; V gene: TRBV28; D gene: .; CDR3 DNA: TGTGCCAGCAGCCCCCTTGGCCATGGCTACACCTTC; CDR3 protein: CASSPLGHGYTF
clone size: .; J gene: TRBJ1-4; V gene: TRBV6-6; D gene: TRBD1; CDR3 DNA: TGTGCCAGCAGTCGAAAGGGGGCGCAACTCCCCAACCCGGTAAAACTGTTTTTT; CDR3 protein: CASSRKGAQLPNPVKLFF
clone size: .; J gene: TRBJ2-5; V gene: TRBV5-4; D gene: .; CDR3 DNA: TGTGCCAGCAGATCCGGGAGCCAAGAGACCCAGTACTTC; CDR3 protein: CASRSGSQETQYF
clone size: once; J gene: TRBJ2-3; V gene: TRBV6-5; D gene: TRBD2; CDR3 DNA: TGTGCCAGCGCCGGGGGGGGACCCACAGATACGCAGTATTTT; CDR3 protein: CASAGGGPTDTQYF
clone size: .; J gene: TRBJ2-3; V gene: TRBV5-1; D gene: .; CDR3 DNA: TGCGCCAGCAGCCCAGATGGGCCTACCCGCACAGATACGCAGTATTTT; CDR3 protein: CASSPDGPTRTDTQYF
clone size: .; J gene: TRBJ2-7; V gene: TRBV13; D gene: TRBD2; CDR3 DNA: TGTGCCAGCAGCTTATATCCGGGACTAGCGGGGGGCTTCACCTACGAGCAGTACTTC; CDR3 protein: CASSLYPGLAGGFTYEQYF
clone size: .; J gene: TRBJ1-1; V gene: TRBV28; D gene: .; CDR3 DNA: TGTGCCAGCAGTTTACTCGCTCAGGGCAGCATGAACACTGAAGCTTTCTTT; CDR3 protein: CASSLLAQGSMNTEAFF
clone size: .; J gene: TRBJ1-5; V gene: TRBV19; D gene: .; CDR3 DNA: TGTGCCAGTAGAACCGGGCAGGGGATAAATCAGCCCCAGCATTTT; CDR3 protein: CASRTGQGINQPQHF
clone size: once; J gene: TRBJ1-2; V gene: TRBV4-1; D gene: TRBD1; CDR3 DNA: TGCGCCAGCAGCCAATTCCCGGGACAGGGGGTCTATGGCTACACCTTC; CDR3 protein: CASSQFPGQGVYGYTF
clone size: .; J gene: TRBJ1-5; V gene: TRBV7-8; D gene: .; CDR3 DNA: TGTGCCAGCAGCCAACAGGGTCTAGGTCAGCCCCAGCATTTT; CDR3 protein: CASSQQGLGQPQHF
clone size: .; J gene: TRBJ2-1; V gene: TRBV5-5; D gene: TRBD2; CDR3 DNA: TGTGCCAGCAGCGGGACTAGCGGGAGTGGCAATGAGCAGTTCTTC; CDR3 protein: CASSGTSGSGNEQFF
clone size: .; J gene: TRBJ2-7; V gene: TRBV6-5; D gene: .; CDR3 DNA: TGTGCCAGCGGGTATGAGGAGAACTACGAGCAGTACTTC; CDR3 protein: CASGYEENYEQYF
clone size: .; J gene: TRBJ1-1; V gene: TRBV7-8; D gene: .; CDR3 DNA: TGTGCCAGCAGCCCCGGGGTGCCACTGAACACTGAAGCTTTCTTT; CDR3 protein: CASSPGVPLNTEAFF
clone size: .; J gene: TRBJ2-6; V gene: TRBV15; D gene: .; CDR3 DNA: TGTGCCACCGCAGGCAGGGGTTCTGGGGCCAACGTCCTGACTTTC; CDR3 protein: CATAGRGSGANVLTF
clone size: once; J gene: TRBJ2-5; V gene: TRBV7-6; D gene: .; CDR3 DNA: TGTGCCAGCAGCTTAGCGGGGGGGCTGAGGGAGACCCAGTACTTC; CDR3 protein: CASSLAGGLRETQYF
clone size: once; J gene: TRBJ1-2; V gene: TRBV6-2/TRBV6-3; D gene: TRBD1; CDR3 DNA: TGTGCCAGCAGTTTTTATGGGACAGTAAATCTTCCTAACTATGGCTACACCTTC; CDR3 protein: CASSFYGTVNLPNYGYTF
clone size: .; J gene: TRBJ2-2; V gene: TRBV9; D gene: .; CDR3 DNA: TGTGCCAGCAGCGTAGTCAGATCCGGGGAGCTGTTTTTT; CDR3 protein: CASSVVRSGELFF
clone size: few; J gene: TRBJ1-5; V gene: TRBV19; D gene: .; CDR3 DNA: TGTGCCAGTAGTATTAAGGGAGATCAGCCCCAGCATTTT; CDR3 protein: CASSIKGDQPQHF